This is a list of T cell receptor beta chains from one sample in a study of blood T cells in healthy people across ages. Using its own MiXCR run on the 5' RACE reads, TCRdb lists one record per CDR3 protein. The sample lists approximately 1,700,000 distinct CDR3 sequences; approximately 39% were seen once. The sequenced material came from blood. All receptors come from a human donor in good health. Both conserved end residues are part of each CDR3. Fields, in order: clone size, D gene, J gene, V gene, CDR3 DNA, CDR3 protein. D genes are given only for firm matches. Not every row has a clone size; where given, it reads once, few, many or a size class.

size: .; D: .; J: TRBJ1-5; V: TRBV7-2; DNA: TGTGCCAGCAGCTTCAGACATCCACGTCAGCCCCAGCATTTT; CDR3: CASSFRHPRQPQHF
size: few; D: .; J: TRBJ1-2; V: TRBV6-5; DNA: TGTGCCAGCAGTTACGGGGCCAGCCCGGAAGACATGATTGGCTACACCTTC; CDR3: CASSYGASPEDMIGYTF
size: .; D: .; J: TRBJ1-1; V: TRBV20-1; DNA: TGCAGTGCTGCAGGGGTGGATTTGGTCACTGAAGCTTTCTTT; CDR3: CSAAGVDLVTEAFF
size: .; D: TRBD1; J: TRBJ2-7; V: TRBV6-2/TRBV6-3; DNA: TGTGCCAGCAGCTTCCTCTCCGGGACAGCCGCCTACGAGCAGTACTTC; CDR3: CASSFLSGTAAYEQYF
size: .; D: .; J: TRBJ1-5; V: TRBV5-1; DNA: TGCGCCAACAGGGAGGAAGGGAATCAGCCCCAGCATTTT; CDR3: CANREEGNQPQHF
size: .; D: .; J: TRBJ2-5; V: TRBV6-2/TRBV6-3; DNA: TGTGCCAGCAGCCGACGCCTTAACCATCAAGACAGTCACCAAGAGACCCAGTACTTC; CDR3: CASSRRLNHQDSHQETQYF
size: .; D: TRBD2; J: TRBJ2-1; V: TRBV2; DNA: TGTGCCAGCAGTGCAGCGGGGCTCAATGAGCAGTTCTTC; CDR3: CASSAAGLNEQFF
size: .; D: TRBD2; J: TRBJ2-7; V: TRBV7-2; DNA: TGTGCCAGCAGCTTAGAATCACTAGCGGGGCGGGAGCAGTACTTC; CDR3: CASSLESLAGREQYF
size: .; D: .; J: TRBJ2-7; V: TRBV21-1; DNA: TGTACCAGCAGCAAATGGGGGTACAGGAATCCCTACGAGCAGTACTTC; CDR3: CTSSKWGYRNPYEQYF
size: .; D: TRBD2; J: TRBJ2-7; V: TRBV5-1; DNA: TGCGCCAGCAGCTCCGGGACTAGCGGCTCCTACGAGCAGTACTTC; CDR3: CASSSGTSGSYEQYF
size: .; D: TRBD1; J: TRBJ1-2; V: TRBV6-5; DNA: TGTGCCAGCAGCCCCGATTTGACAGGGAACTATGGCTACACCTTC; CDR3: CASSPDLTGNYGYTF
size: .; D: TRBD1; J: TRBJ1-1; V: TRBV12-3/TRBV12-4; DNA: TGTGCCAGCAGTCATACAGGGGGAGGTACTGAAGCTTTCTTT; CDR3: CASSHTGGGTEAFF
size: .; D: .; J: TRBJ1-1; V: TRBV5-1; DNA: TGCGCCAGCAGTCTTCAACCCCCGAACACTGAAGCTTTCTTT; CDR3: CASSLQPPNTEAFF
size: .; D: TRBD1; J: TRBJ2-5; V: TRBV27; DNA: TGTGCCAGCAGTTCATCGCCGGGACAGGGGACGGGGGAGCAGTACTTC; CDR3: CASSSSPGQGTGEQYF
size: .; D: .; J: TRBJ2-7; V: TRBV12-3/TRBV12-4; DNA: TGTGCCAGCAGTTTGGGGGAAAACGAGTATTACGAGCAGTACTTC; CDR3: CASSLGENEYYEQYF
size: .; D: .; J: TRBJ1-1; V: TRBV7-2; DNA: TGTGCCAGCAGCTCAGAGGTCTGGGACCACACTGAAGCTTTCTTT; CDR3: CASSSEVWDHTEAFF
size: .; D: .; J: TRBJ2-3; V: TRBV5-1; DNA: TGCGCCAGCAGCTTGGTTTCGGCCGCAGATACGCAGTATTTT; CDR3: CASSLVSAADTQYF
size: .; D: TRBD1; J: TRBJ1-5; V: TRBV12-3/TRBV12-4; DNA: TGTGCCAGCAACGAACCGGGACAGGGGGCAGGGCAGCCCCAGCATTTT; CDR3: CASNEPGQGAGQPQHF
size: .; D: .; J: TRBJ2-7; V: TRBV6-2/TRBV6-3; DNA: TGTGCCAGCAGTTCGTTACGACACTACGAGCAGTACTTC; CDR3: CASSSLRHYEQYF
size: few; D: .; J: TRBJ2-3; V: TRBV25-1; DNA: TGTGCCAGCAGTGGGTTGGGGTATACGAGGGGCGTAGATACGCAGTATTTT; CDR3: CASSGLGYTRGVDTQYF
size: .; D: .; J: TRBJ2-7; V: TRBV4-3; DNA: TGCGCCAGCAGCTCATCGTACGGGGATGCGGGATACGAGCAGTACTTC; CDR3: CASSSSYGDAGYEQYF
size: few; D: .; J: TRBJ1-4; V: TRBV25-1; DNA: TGTGCCAGCAGTGAAAACAGGGAAGTTGAAAAACTGTTTTTT; CDR3: CASSENREVEKLFF
size: .; D: .; J: TRBJ2-1; V: TRBV7-9; DNA: TGTGCCGGCAGTTTCCCTCGATTGGCCTTTCGCTCCTACAATGAGCAGTTCTTC; CDR3: CAGSFPRLAFRSYNEQFF
size: few; D: TRBD2; J: TRBJ2-5; V: TRBV20-1; DNA: TGCAGTGTCTCGGGACTAGCGGGACAAGAGACCCAGTACTTC; CDR3: CSVSGLAGQETQYF
size: .; D: TRBD1; J: TRBJ2-7; V: TRBV6-5; DNA: TGTGCCAGCACCGCCGGGACAGTCTACGAGCAGTACTTC; CDR3: CASTAGTVYEQYF
size: .; D: .; J: TRBJ2-3; V: TRBV7-2; DNA: TGTGCCAGCAGCTTAGCGGGACTCTCGGGAGATACGCAGTATTTT; CDR3: CASSLAGLSGDTQYF
size: .; D: TRBD1; J: TRBJ2-2; V: TRBV6-1; DNA: TGTGCCAGCAGTAAAGTCAGGGGGCACACCGGGGAGCTGTTTTTT; CDR3: CASSKVRGHTGELFF
size: .; D: .; J: TRBJ1-1; V: TRBV4-3; DNA: TGCGCCAGCAGCCATGCGAACACTGAAGCTTTCTTT; CDR3: CASSHANTEAFF
size: few; D: .; J: TRBJ1-1; V: TRBV10-3; DNA: TGTGCCATCAGTGACCTACAGGGTAATGGAGCTTTCTTT; CDR3: CAISDLQGNGAFF
size: many; D: .; J: TRBJ2-1; V: TRBV6-1; DNA: TGTGCCAGCAGTGGGGGGACGAACTCCTACAATGAGCAGTTCTTC; CDR3: CASSGGTNSYNEQFF
size: .; D: TRBD1; J: TRBJ1-1; V: TRBV5-4; DNA: TGTGCCAGCAGCGGGGACAGAGAAGCTTTCTTT; CDR3: CASSGDREAFF
size: few; D: TRBD1; J: TRBJ2-4; V: TRBV2; DNA: TGTGCCAGCTCGGGACAGGGAAACATTCAGTACTTC; CDR3: CASSGQGNIQYF
size: .; D: .; J: TRBJ2-3; V: TRBV7-8; DNA: TGTGCCAGCAGCTTTAATGCCGGACGAAACACAGATACGCAGTATTTT; CDR3: CASSFNAGRNTDTQYF
size: few; D: TRBD1; J: TRBJ2-3; V: TRBV6-5; DNA: TGTGCCAGCAGGATAATAGGGACAGGGGAAGATACGCAGTATTTT; CDR3: CASRIIGTGEDTQYF
size: .; D: .; J: TRBJ1-6; V: TRBV7-9; DNA: TGTGCCAGCAGCCCCCCATGGGAGGTTAATTCACCCCTCCACTTT; CDR3: CASSPPWEVNSPLHF
size: once; D: .; J: TRBJ2-3; V: TRBV6-2/TRBV6-3; DNA: TGTGCCAGCAGTTACCACGTTAAAGGCGGGAGCACAGATACGCAGTATTTT; CDR3: CASSYHVKGGSTDTQYF
size: .; D: .; J: TRBJ2-2; V: TRBV14; DNA: TGTGCCAGCAGCCCCCAACAGATCGGGGAGCTGTTTTTT; CDR3: CASSPQQIGELFF
size: .; D: .; J: TRBJ2-2; V: TRBV7-9; DNA: TGTGCCAGCAGCTTTGAACAGTTCGGCGGGGAGCTGTTTTTT; CDR3: CASSFEQFGGELFF
size: few; D: .; J: TRBJ2-3; V: TRBV6-1; DNA: TGTGCCGGCAGTGAAAGTAAGGTCCTAACACTCACAGATACGCAGTATTTT; CDR3: CAGSESKVLTLTDTQYF
size: few; D: .; J: TRBJ2-7; V: TRBV11-2; DNA: TGTGCCAGCAGCACCCAAACAGGGAACTACGAGCAGTACTTC; CDR3: CASSTQTGNYEQYF
size: few; D: .; J: TRBJ1-5; V: TRBV20-1; DNA: TGCAGTGCGTCCGGGACGGTGTATCAGCCCCAGCATTTT; CDR3: CSASGTVYQPQHF
size: few; D: TRBD1; J: TRBJ1-2; V: TRBV28; DNA: TGTGCGGGGGGGGACAGGGATTATGGCTACACCTTC; CDR3: CAGGDRDYGYTF
size: .; D: TRBD2; J: TRBJ2-4; V: TRBV6-4; DNA: TGTGCCAGCACTGCCCGCGGGGGGTTAGAAAACATTCAGTACTTC; CDR3: CASTARGGLENIQYF
size: .; D: TRBD2; J: TRBJ2-7; V: TRBV5-5; DNA: TGTGCCAGCAGCTCCCCGGGTGCGGGGGCCTACGAGCAGTACTTC; CDR3: CASSSPGAGAYEQYF
size: .; D: .; J: TRBJ2-1; V: TRBV4-1; DNA: TGCGCCAGCAGCCAAGTAAGGAATGGGCAGTTCTTC; CDR3: CASSQVRNGQFF
size: .; D: .; J: TRBJ2-3; V: TRBV9; DNA: TGTGCCAGCAGCGTTCCGGGGGACACGCAGTATTTT; CDR3: CASSVPGDTQYF